Listed below are T cell receptor beta chains from one sample, sequenced in a study of blood T cell repertoires in COVID-19. Sequencing used immunoSEQ multiplex PCR; TCRdb keeps in-frame clones, though not all of them. Among around 270,000 clones listed, under 85% were seen once. The sequenced sample consisted of peripheral blood. The receptors derive from a human donor with COVID-19, enrolled during active disease. The donor label of this sample is uncertain. Both conserved end residues are part of each CDR3. The D gene is left open where the match is weak. Size values are once, few and many counts, or a class for expanded clones, and some rows have none.

D gene	V gene	clone size	J gene	CDR3 length	CDR3 DNA	CDR3 protein
NA	TRBV7-8	NA	TRBJ1-5	15	TGTGCCAGCAGCTTAGACAGCCATAGCAATCAGCCCCAGCATTTT	CASSLDSHSNQPQHF
NA	TRBV7-6	NA	TRBJ1-2	13	TGTGCCAGCAGCTCCTACCGGGGTTATGGCTACACCTTC	CASSSYRGYGYTF
NA	TRBV19	NA	TRBJ2-4	15	TGTGCCAGTAAAGGGGTAGGGTCTGCCAAAAACATTCAGTACTTC	CASKGVGSAKNIQYF
TRBD1	TRBV6-2/TRBV6-3	NA	TRBJ1-4	16	TGTGCCAGCAGTTACGTGTCGGGACAGGGCGACGAAAAACTGTTTTTT	CASSYVSGQGDEKLFF
TRBD2	TRBV28	NA	TRBJ2-6	19	TGTGCCAGCAGTTTATGGAGAGCATGGGGGGGCTCTGGGGCCAACGTCCTGACTTTC	CASSLWRAWGGSGANVLTF
NA	TRBV7-8	NA	TRBJ1-1	13	TGTGCCAGCAGCACTGGACAGTACACTGAAGCTTTCTTT	CASSTGQYTEAFF
NA	TRBV7-9	NA	TRBJ2-2	14	TGTGCCAGCAGCTTAAACCGGGACACCGGGGAGCTGTTTTTT	CASSLNRDTGELFF
NA	TRBV5-6	NA	TRBJ1-1	12	TGTGCCAGCAGCGTATGGCTGACTGAAGCTTTCTTT	CASSVWLTEAFF
NA	TRBV2	NA	TRBJ1-1	12	TGTGCCAGCAGTAAGCAGGTAACTGAAGCTTTCTTT	CASSKQVTEAFF
TRBD1	TRBV9	NA	TRBJ1-2	15	TGTGCCAGCAGCCTTAATGACAGGGCTAACTATGGCTACACCTTC	CASSLNDRANYGYTF
TRBD1	TRBV5-1	NA	TRBJ2-4	16	TGCGCCAGCAGCCAGCAGGACAGGGGGACCAAAAACATTCAGTACTTC	CASSQQDRGTKNIQYF
NA	TRBV6-5	NA	TRBJ1-1	15	TGTGCCAGCAGTTACTCGATCAGGTTGCACACTGAAGCTTTCTTT	CASSYSIRLHTEAFF
NA	TRBV19	NA	TRBJ1-5	14	TGTGCCACCGGGTCGGGGAATGGCAATCAGCCCCAGCATTTT	CATGSGNGNQPQHF
TRBD1	TRBV27	NA	TRBJ1-2	17	TGTGCCAGCAGTTCCCTGGGGTCCGGACAGGGGAGGCAGGGCTACACCTTC	CASSSLGSGQGRQGYTF
NA	TRBV10-1	NA	TRBJ1-5	17	TGCGCCAGCAGTGAGAGGGGTCCTGACAGGAGCAATCAGCCCCAGCATTTT	CASSERGPDRSNQPQHF
TRBD1	TRBV7-2	NA	TRBJ1-2	15	TGTGCCAGCAGCGCCTATCGGACAGGGAACGGGGGCTACACCTTC	CASSAYRTGNGGYTF
TRBD1	TRBV28	NA	TRBJ1-5	15	TGTGCCAGCAGTCGCCTGGACAGGATTTATCAGCCCCAGCATTTT	CASSRLDRIYQPQHF
NA	TRBV7-2	once	TRBJ2-7	17	TGTGCCAGCAGCTTCGCCTTCGGGGGCGGGAGACCCTACGAGCAGTACTTC	CASSFAFGGGRPYEQYF
NA	TRBV19	NA	TRBJ1-1	14	TGTGCCAGTAGTGACCGGAATACCCCACAGGAAGCTTTCTTT	CASSDRNTPQEAFF
TRBD1	TRBV9	NA	TRBJ1-4	15	TGTGCCAGCAGCACCTTAGACAGGGGCGGTGAAAAACTGTTTTTT	CASSTLDRGGEKLFF
TRBD1	TRBV7-8	NA	TRBJ1-1	15	TGTGCCAGCAGCTTAGCGTCGGGGACAGGGCGTGAAGCTTTCTTT	CASSLASGTGREAFF
TRBD1	TRBV27	NA	TRBJ2-3	16	TGTGCCAGCAGTTTATTGACAGGGATGGCCGCAGATACGCAGTATTTT	CASSLLTGMAADTQYF
NA	TRBV5-6	NA	TRBJ1-1	16	TGTGCCAGCAGCTTGGGTCTCGGGATTTCGAACACTGAAGCTTTCTTT	CASSLGLGISNTEAFF
NA	TRBV4-1	NA	TRBJ1-1	13	TGCGCCAGCAGCCAAGTGGGGATAGGGGGAGCTTTCTTT	CASSQVGIGGAFF
TRBD1	TRBV5-7	NA	TRBJ1-2	16	TGTGCCAGCAGCCCGCTACACTGCCAGGGGGCCGGTGGCTACACCTTC	CASSPLHCQGAGGYTF
TRBD2	TRBV24-1	NA	TRBJ2-1	17	TGTGCCACCAGTGATTCCGGGACTAGAGGGGCCTACAATGAGCAGTTCTTC	CATSDSGTRGAYNEQFF
NA	TRBV6-2/TRBV6-3	NA	TRBJ1-5	17	TGTGCCAGCAGTTACCTGCAGGACTCTTCGGGCAATCAGCCCCAGCATTTT	CASSYLQDSSGNQPQHF
TRBD1	TRBV29-1	NA	TRBJ2-1	14	TGCAGCGTCGGAACAGGGGCGGGTTACAATGAGCAGTTCTTC	CSVGTGAGYNEQFF
TRBD1	TRBV6-5	NA	TRBJ1-1	13	TGTGCCAGCAGTTTCACCGGGACAGTTGAAGCTTTCTTT	CASSFTGTVEAFF
TRBD1	TRBV14	NA	TRBJ1-2	16	TGTGCCAGCAGCCAAGCCCGGACAGGGAAAGACTATGGCTACACCTTC	CASSQARTGKDYGYTF
NA	TRBV6-5	NA	TRBJ1-1	13	TGTGCCAGCGGGTTTAGGAGAGAGACTGAAGCTTTCTTT	CASGFRRETEAFF
TRBD1	TRBV2	NA	TRBJ2-5	13	TGTGCCAGCAGTAACAGGGGCACCGAGACCCAGTACTTC	CASSNRGTETQYF
NA	TRBV5-1	few	TRBJ2-7	14	TGCGCCAGCAGCTTGGGGGACAACTCCTACGAGCAGTACTTC	CASSLGDNSYEQYF
NA	TRBV7-3	NA	TRBJ2-7	15	TGTGCCAGCAGCCCCCAGGGGGGACACCCCTACGAGCAGTACTTC	CASSPQGGHPYEQYF
NA	TRBV15	NA	TRBJ1-4	14	TGTGCCACCAGCCGAGGGGCCCGTCCTGAAAAACTGTTTTTT	CATSRGARPEKLFF
TRBD1	TRBV19	NA	TRBJ1-5	15	TGTGCCACCAAGTTCCAACAGGGGAGCAATCAGCCCCAGCATTTT	CATKFQQGSNQPQHF
TRBD2	TRBV19	NA	TRBJ2-2	15	TGTGCCAGTAGTACTAGCGGGAGAGGGGCCGGGGAGCTGTTTTTT	CASSTSGRGAGELFF
TRBD2	TRBV5-4	NA	TRBJ2-1	15	TGTGCCAGCAGCTTACCCGGGACTAGCTACAATGAGCAGTTCTTC	CASSLPGTSYNEQFF
NA	TRBV27	NA	TRBJ1-1	14	TGTGCCAGCAGTCTGCCTCGGAGGGGACCTGAAGCTTTCTTT	CASSLPRRGPEAFF
TRBD1	TRBV27	NA	TRBJ1-4	15	TGTGCCAGCAGTTTTTTGGGACAGACTAATGAAAAACTGTTTTTT	CASSFLGQTNEKLFF
TRBD2	TRBV5-1	few	TRBJ2-7	20	TGCGCCAGCAGCTTGGATCCACTAGCGGGAGGGGCAGGGACTCTCTACGAGCAGTACTTC	CASSLDPLAGGAGTLYEQYF
NA	TRBV6-5	NA	TRBJ2-7	14	TGTGCCAGCAGTTACGTTGACAGGTACTACGAGCAGTACTTC	CASSYVDRYYEQYF
NA	TRBV29-1	NA	TRBJ2-6	13	TGCAGCATCGGACTCTCTGGGGCCAACGTCCTGACTTTC	CSIGLSGANVLTF
TRBD1	TRBV28	NA	TRBJ2-7	15	TGTGCCAGCAGTTCCGAACCGGGACAGTTTTACGAGCAGTACTTC	CASSSEPGQFYEQYF
NA	TRBV5-1	NA	TRBJ2-2	13	TGCGCCAGCAGCTTAAATGGAGCCGGGGAGCTGTTTTTT	CASSLNGAGELFF
NA	TRBV4-1	NA	TRBJ2-2	19	TGCGCCAGCAGCCAAGTTGGAACGAGCGCCCGAGGGTGGACCGGGGAGCTGTTTTTT	CASSQVGTSARGWTGELFF
NA	TRBV18	NA	TRBJ1-2	16	TGTGCCAGCTCGGAAAACACCGGGACACTGAACTATGGCTACACCTTC	CASSENTGTLNYGYTF
TRBD2	TRBV18	NA	TRBJ2-5	16	TGTGCCAGCTCACCGCGAAGGGAGGGAGGCCAAGAGACCCAGTACTTC	CASSPRREGGQETQYF
TRBD1	TRBV10-3	NA	TRBJ1-1	13	TGTGCCATCGGGACAGGGCCAGAGACTGAAGCTTTCTTT	CAIGTGPETEAFF
NA	TRBV19	NA	TRBJ2-3	13	TGTGCCAGTAGTTTGCAGACGCGGGATACGCAGTATTTT	CASSLQTRDTQYF
TRBD1	TRBV6-1	few	TRBJ1-5	14	TGTGCCAGCAGTGATGTTACAGGGGACCAGCCCCAGCATTTT	CASSDVTGDQPQHF
TRBD1	TRBV24-1	NA	TRBJ1-5	14	TGTGCCACCAGTGTTGGACAGGACGATCAGCCCCAGCATTTT	CATSVGQDDQPQHF
NA	TRBV5-5	NA	TRBJ1-5	13	TGTGCCAGCAGCTTCACAGTCAATCAGCCCCAGCATTTT	CASSFTVNQPQHF
NA	TRBV28	NA	TRBJ1-6	20	TGTGCCAGCAGTTTAGGGGGGACTTGGGAGGGGAATATCAGGAATTCACCCCTCCACTTT	CASSLGGTWEGNIRNSPLHF
TRBD2	TRBV13	NA	TRBJ2-7	16	TGTGCCAGCAGCTTAGGCCGGCCTAGCGGGGGCCTCAAGCAGTACTTC	CASSLGRPSGGLKQYF